A single sample gave rise to the 5 T cell receptor beta chains below, sequenced in a study of blood T cell repertoires in COVID-19. Here immunoSEQ multiplex PCR was the method, and the copy in TCRdb shows in-frame clones only, minus some. The data show about 110,000 clones, approximately 88% seen once. Sequences were obtained from peripheral blood. The receptors here all came from a woman in her 70s with acute or convalescent COVID-19.

V usage is TRBV5-1 and J usage is TRBJ1-1, with a weak D call TRBD1 (5 bases). The length of the CDR3 is 15 residues. Trimming left V 1 base short and J 2 bases short, with 12 bases between. CDR1 is SGHRS and CDR2 is YFSETQ in the germline V gene. The CDR3, as DNA: TGCGCCAGCAGCTTGAACGGGGGACGTAACACTGAAGCTTTCTTT. It yields the protein CASSLNGGRNTEAFF.

The rearrangement links TRBV5-1 to TRBJ1-3; possibly TRBD1 for D (5 bases). V dropped 4 bases and J dropped 0 bases, with 14 bases sitting between them. Germline assignment: CDR1 SGHRS and CDR2 YFSETQ. The CDR3 is 16 amino acids. CDR3 sequence reads: CASSPGDPSSGNTIYF. CDR3 in DNA: TGCGCCAGCAGCCCGGGGGACCCCAGCTCTGGAAACACCATATATTTT.

The rearrangement joins TRBV7-3 to TRBJ2-3, with 8 bases fitting TRBD2. Per germline, CDR1 SGHTA and CDR2 FQGTGA. The CDR3 sequence is 12 residues long. V lost 5 bases and J lost 9; bases outside the gene matches: 4. The CDR3 bases are TGTGCCAGCAGCGGAACTAGCGGCACGCAGTATTTT. Translation gives CASSGTSGTQYF.

The chain joins TRBV18 to TRBJ1-6, with D perhaps matching TRBD1 (6 bases). Per germline, CDR1 KGHSH and CDR2 LQKENI. V lost 4 bases, J lost 5 bases, and 15 bases lay in between. The CDR3 contains 16 residues. The CDR3 protein is CASSLQQTGDNSPLHF. In DNA, the CDR3 is TGTGCCAGCTCACTACAACAGACAGGTGATAATTCACCCCTCCACTTT.

The rearrangement uses TRBV6-5 and TRBJ2-5, with a tentative D call TRBD1 (6 bases). The CDR3 is 14 residues long. Germline loops: CDR1 MNHEY, CDR2 SVGAGI. V lost 4 bases and J 2 bases, leaving 11 bases between the germline ends. The CDR3 protein is CASSFDRTQETQYF. In DNA form, the CDR3 reads TGTGCCAGCAGTTTCGACAGGACTCAAGAGACCCAGTACTTC.